The 32 T cell receptor beta chains presented below share a single source sample, sequenced in a study of cytotoxic CD8 clonotypes in ibrutinib-treated CLL. TCRdb keeps only in-frame clones here, not all; method: immunoSEQ multiplex PCR. The top ten hold around 5.1% of the sample, which has fewer than 300,000 clones, approximately 76% seen once. Sequencing was performed on PBMCs, taken at disease progression, from a patient treated with ibrutinib. The receptors originated from a human donor with chronic lymphocytic leukemia.

This chain uses TRBV4-1 with TRBJ2-6; 7 bases are a match to TRBD1. Trimming removed 6 bases from V and 3 bases from J; junction bases left unmatched: 5. Germline loops: CDR1 MGHRA, CDR2 YSYEKL. This CDR3 is built from 15 residues. The CDR3 sequence: CASRTGTGGANVLTF. The CDR3 DNA is TGCGCCAGCAGGACAGGGACCGGTGGGGCCAACGTCCTGACTTTC.

This chain links TRBV4-1 with TRBJ2-7; 11 bases agree with TRBD1. The CDR3 contains 18 residues. The junction had 13 bases not matched to a gene; V was cut back by 3 bases and J by 3 bases. Germline CDR1 and CDR2: MGHRA and YSYEKL. CDR3 residues: CASSQDERDRGYIYEQYF. The CDR3 DNA is TGCGCCAGCAGCCAGGATGAAAGGGACAGGGGGTATATCTACGAGCAGTACTTC.

This clone has a single count. V usage is TRBV5-1 and J usage is TRBJ2-1; D may be TRBD1 or TRBD2 (6 bases each). V was clipped by 1 base and J by 1 base, with 9 bases between them. Germline V gene lookup returns CDR1 SGHRS and CDR2 YFSETQ. The CDR3 consists of 15 residues. Here the CDR3 reads CASSLRGDSYNEQFF. The CDR3 DNA reads as TGCGCCAGCAGCTTGAGGGGGGATTCCTACAATGAGCAGTTCTTC.

The chain links TRBV5-6 to TRBJ2-5, with D perhaps assigned TRBD1 or TRBD2 (5 bases each). The CDR3 length is 17 residues. The ends were cut back, 0 bases at V and 4 bases at J, with 19 bases in the middle. Germline V gene lookup returns CDR1 SGHDT and CDR2 YYEEEE. CDR3 DNA sequence: TGTGCCAGCAGCTTGGCGTTGCTGGGACGGAGCGTAGAGACCCAGTACTTC. This translates into CASSLALLGRSVETQYF.

This rearrangement joins TRBV27 to TRBJ1-2, with 8 bases matching TRBD1. The CDR3 has 13 residues. Germline assignment: CDR1 MNHEY and CDR2 SMNVEV (reference sequence). With V trimmed by 5 bases and J by 6 bases, 5 bases remained unmatched. The CDR3 protein is CASSTTGGNGYTF. The CDR3 region has the DNA TGTGCCAGCAGTACCACAGGGGGGAATGGCTACACCTTC.

The chain recombines TRBV9 with TRBJ2-3; D is unresolved. The CDR3 has 12 residues. V was trimmed by 3 bases and J by 3 bases, leaving 5 bases between them. Germline V gene sequence: CDR1 SGDLS, CDR2 YYNGEE. The CDR3 protein is CASSAGTDTQYF. The CDR3 DNA reads TGTGCCAGCAGCGCAGGTACAGATACGCAGTATTTT.

The J gene is TRBJ2-7, the V gene TRBV28, with D perhaps matching TRBD1 (5 bases). CDR3 length equals 12 residues. Trimming took off 5 bases at V and 4 bases at J, with 9 bases between the two ends. Germline V lookup: CDR1 MDHEN, CDR2 SYDVKM. The CDR3 nucleotides read TGTGCCAGCAGTCTCTCAGGGTACGAGCAGTACTTC. Translation: CASSLSGYEQYF.

The rearrangement links TRBV5-8 to TRBJ1-2; D not certain. The CDR3 runs to 14 residues. The ends were cut back, 1 base at V and 2 bases at J, with 9 bases in the middle. CDR1 and CDR2 from the germline V gene are SGHTS and YDEGEE. CDR3 coding DNA: TGTGCCAGCAGCTTGATAGGCCGGAACTATGGCTACACCTTC. Protein: CASSLIGRNYGYTF.

This chain uses TRBV13 with TRBJ1-6, with TRBD1 matching 7 bases. Germline lookup yields CDR1 PRHDT and CDR2 FYEKMQ (reference sequence). This CDR3 is 15 amino acids long. V shed 5 bases, J shed 8 bases, and the junction held 9 bases outside the gene matches. The CDR3: CASSQGGGADSPLHF. CDR3 coding DNA: TGTGCCAGCAGCCAGGGGGGGGGCGCGGATTCACCCCTCCACTTT.

The chain recombines TRBV10-1 with TRBJ1-2; tentatively, D is TRBD1 (5 bases). This CDR3 contains 15 residues. Germline CDR1 reads WNHNN; CDR2 reads SYGVQD (reference sequence). Trimming left V 0 bases short and J 4 bases short, with 12 bases between. In DNA form, the CDR3 reads TGCGCCAGCAGTGAGTCTCTGGGGGTTCGCTATGGCTACACCTTC. Protein sequence: CASSESLGVRYGYTF.

This rearrangement joins TRBV29-1 to TRBJ2-5; D not resolved. V was cut by 0 bases and J by 4 bases, with 15 bases left in between. Germline V gives CDR1 SQVTM, CDR2 ANQGSEA. The CDR3 loop spans 15 amino acids. The CDR3 DNA reads TGCAGCGTTGAAGATCGCGGAATCCCGAGAGAGACCCAGTACTTC. Amino acids: CSVEDRGIPRETQYF.

The V gene is TRBV29-1, the J gene TRBJ1-2; D unresolved. CDR3 length: 13 amino acids. Trimming shortened V by 4 bases and J by 1 base, and 10 bases separated the two germline ends. CDR1 and CDR2 (germline): SQVTM, ANQGSEA. This CDR3 reads CSVVGRFNYGYTF. The CDR3 coding sequence is TGCAGCGTTGTCGGTCGTTTTAACTATGGCTACACCTTC.

The gene calls are TRBV27 and TRBJ2-2; TRBD2 agrees at 10 bases. Germline CDR1 and CDR2: MNHEY and SMNVEV (reference sequence). This CDR3 region has 18 residues. The J segment lost 5 bases and the V segment lost 3 bases, leaving 12 bases of the junction unmatched. CDR3 residues: CASSFSRLAGVGTGELFF. The DNA of the CDR3 is TGTGCCAGCAGTTTTTCTCGGCTAGCGGGAGTTGGGACCGGGGAGCTGTTTTTT.

The chain recombines TRBV5-4 with TRBJ2-2; tentatively, D is TRBD1 or TRBD2 (5 bases each). The CDR3 consists of 16 residues. Trimming left V 1 base short and J 1 base short, with 11 bases between. Looked up from germline, CDR1 is SGHNT and CDR2 is YYREEE (reference sequence). The CDR3 is CASSLLGAVNTGELFF. CDR3 in DNA: TGTGCCAGCAGCTTGCTCGGGGCAGTGAACACCGGGGAGCTGTTTTTT.

V gene TRBV6-6 combines with J gene TRBJ2-7; D gene ambiguous. The CDR3 totals 14 residues. Germline-derived CDR1 and CDR2 are MNHNY and SVGAGI (reference sequence). Trimming shortened V by 7 bases and J by 3 bases, and 16 bases separated the two germline ends. CDR3 in DNA: TGTGCCAGCACTCTCTGGCAGGAGAACTACGAGCAGTACTTC. The encoded protein is CASTLWQENYEQYF.

The V gene is TRBV6-1, the J gene TRBJ1-6; maybe TRBD1 (5 bases). This CDR3 comprises 16 residues. Trimming pared 2 bases from V and 8 bases from J, leaving 16 bases between. Germline V lookup: CDR1 MNHNS, CDR2 SASEGT. Written as DNA, the CDR3 is TGTGCCAGCAGTGAAAGGAGGGGCTTGGGATATTCACCCCTCCACTTT. Translating gives CASSERRGLGYSPLHF.

The V and J genes are TRBV5-1 and TRBJ2-1; D is undetermined. V was cut by 6 bases and J by 2 bases, with 12 bases left in between. The CDR3 totals 14 residues. CDR1 and CDR2 from the germline V gene are SGHRS and YFSETQ. CDR3 protein: CASTVSTTYNEQFF. The CDR3 coding sequence is TGCGCCAGCACCGTTTCCACGACCTACAATGAGCAGTTCTTC.

A single count supports this clone. The chain joins TRBV19 to TRBJ1-1, with D hard to call. V dropped 3 bases and J dropped 1 base, with 6 bases sitting between them. Germline CDR1 and CDR2: LNHDA and SQIVND (reference sequence). The CDR3 consists of 13 residues. CDR3 nucleotide sequence: TGTGCCAGTAGTATGGTACCGAACACTGAAGCTTTCTTT. Its translation is CASSMVPNTEAFF.

This chain links TRBV7-3 with TRBJ2-1, with 8 bases matching TRBD2. Germline-derived CDR1 and CDR2 are SGHTA and FQGTGA. J lost 15 bases, V lost 4 bases, and 17 bases had no gene match. The CDR3 runs to 15 residues. The CDR3 spells CASSSNLATSGGLFF. The CDR3 DNA sequence: TGTGCCAGCAGCTCAAATCTGGCCACTAGCGGAGGTCTGTTCTTC.

The chain employs TRBV7-9 and TRBJ2-3, with TRBD2 matching over 7 bases. After removal of 6 bases from V and 1 base from J, the junction contained 4 bases not matched to a gene. Germline V gene sequence: CDR1 SEHNR, CDR2 FQNEAQ (reference sequence). The CDR3 covers 14 residues. Written as DNA, the CDR3 is TGTGCCAGCAGGGTCCGGGGGGGCACAGATACGCAGTATTTT. It yields the protein CASRVRGGTDTQYF.

V and J are TRBV28 and TRBJ2-5, with D perhaps assigned TRBD1 or TRBD2 (6 bases each). The CDR3 is 18 amino acids. Germline lookup yields CDR1 MDHEN and CDR2 SYDVKM. V was pared by 6 bases and J by 5 bases, with 28 bases between. In DNA, the CDR3 is TGTGCCAGCAGCCGGACAGCCTTGTACCCTTGGGGGGTGGAGACCCAGTACTTC. It codes for CASSRTALYPWGVETQYF.

In nucleotides, the CDR3 is TGTGCCAGCAGCGATTGGACAACAGGGTATGGCTACACCTTC. Translated: CASSDWTTGYGYTF. This chain joins TRBV25-1 and TRBJ1-2; D is possibly TRBD1 (6 bases). Germline CDR1 reads MGHDK; CDR2 reads SYGVNS. The CDR3 is 14 residues long. V lost 6 bases and J 5 bases, leaving 16 bases between the germline ends.

The chain uses TRBV7-3 and TRBJ2-2; the match to TRBD2 covers 9 bases. With 5 bases clipped from V and 0 bases from J, the junction kept 16 bases outside the gene matches. Germline V CDR1 and CDR2: SGHTA, FQGTGA. The CDR3 runs to 20 residues. In DNA form, the CDR3 reads TGTGCCAGCAGCAGCGGGGGGCCCTCTCGGGACAGCGCGAACACCGGGGAGCTGTTTTTT. Its protein is CASSSGGPSRDSANTGELFF.

The V gene is TRBV6-4, the J gene TRBJ2-2; no reliable D call. Germline V gene lookup returns CDR1 MRHNA and CDR2 SNTAGT. The CDR3 is 14 amino acids. V shed 3 bases and J shed 3 bases, with 8 bases lying between them. The CDR3 DNA is TGTGCCAGCAGTGATCACGAACACACCGGGGAGCTGTTTTTT. This gives the protein CASSDHEHTGELFF.

This clone was counted only a few times. The CDR3 is CASGWKRISSYEQYF. The CDR3 DNA reads as TGTGCTAGTGGTTGGAAGCGGATTAGCTCCTACGAGCAGTACTTC. This chain joins TRBV12-5 and TRBJ2-7, with D maybe TRBD2 (5 bases). There are 15 residues in the CDR3. Germline CDR1 is LGHNT and CDR2 is FRNRAP. Trimming took 4 bases from V and 0 from J, leaving 13 bases between them. Variable domain in full (rest from reference TRBV12-5 and TRBJ2-7): DARVTQTPRHKVTEMGQEVTMRCQPILGHNTVFWYRQTMMQGLELLAYFRNRAPLDDSGMPKDRFSAEMPDATLATLKIQPSEPRDSAVYFCASGWKRISSYEQYFGPGTRLTVT.

The chain has TRBV7-7 and TRBJ2-7, with D possibly TRBD2 on 5 matching bases. V was pared by 5 bases and J by 5 bases, with 13 bases between. This CDR3 is 13 amino acids long. Germline loops: CDR1 SSHAT, CDR2 FNYEAQ (reference sequence). In DNA form, the CDR3 reads TGTGCCAGCAGCCTCAGCGGTAGCGACGAGCAGTACTTC. It translates to CASSLSGSDEQYF.

Ten or more counts support this clone. The genes are TRBV10-2 and TRBJ1-2; D remains unclear. The CDR3 has 14 amino acids. Trimming stripped 7 bases from V and 1 base from J, with 13 bases between. The germline CDR1 and CDR2 sequences are WSHSY and SAAADI. The CDR3 DNA reads TGCGCCAGCACCTCGCCAGGTGATAACTATGGCTACACCTTC. This encodes CASTSPGDNYGYTF.

This sequence joins TRBV5-1 and TRBJ2-3; D possibly corresponds to TRBD1 (5 bases). CDR1 is SGHRS and CDR2 is YFSETQ in the germline V gene. Trimming left V 4 bases short and J 4 bases short, with 19 bases between. The CDR3 sequence is 16 residues long. CDR3 DNA sequence: TGCGCCAGCAGCCAGAGCGCAGGGAACGGTCCAGATACGCAGTATTTT. Encoded protein: CASSQSAGNGPDTQYF.

The chain recombines TRBV4-1 with TRBJ2-2, with a possible D match to TRBD2 (6 bases). This CDR3 is 16 amino acids long. The V gene lost 7 bases and the J gene lost 6 bases, with 21 bases spanning the gap. Germline V lookup: CDR1 MGHRA, CDR2 YSYEKL. CDR3 DNA sequence: TGCGCCAGCACCTGGGACTCCTTCCAGGGCTCCGGGGAGCTGTTTTTT. Amino acid sequence: CASTWDSFQGSGELFF.

V gene TRBV5-6 combines with J gene TRBJ1-4; D remains unclear. The CDR3 sequence is 14 residues long. Germline values: CDR1 SGHDT, CDR2 YYEEEE. V gave up 4 bases and J gave up 4 bases, with 11 bases separating them. The CDR3 DNA sequence: TGTGCCAGCAGCCCATGGGCGATTAATGAAAAACTGTTTTTT. Its protein product is CASSPWAINEKLFF.

The V gene is TRBV7-3, the J gene TRBJ1-2; D uncertain. Germline values: CDR1 SGHTA, CDR2 FQGTGA. The CDR3 sequence is 14 residues long. The ends were cut back, 3 bases at V and 6 bases at J, with 14 bases in the middle. As DNA, the CDR3 is TGTGCCAGCAGCTTGGAGGGCTCGATTGATGGCTACACCTTC. It encodes CASSLEGSIDGYTF.

The chain uses TRBV5-4 and TRBJ2-7; 11 bases align to TRBD1. The junction had 1 base not matched to a gene; V was cut back by 0 bases and J by 2 bases. Germline V gene data show CDR1 as SGHNT and CDR2 as YYREEE (reference sequence). There are 15 residues in the CDR3. In DNA, the CDR3 is TGTGCCAGCAGCTTGGGGACAGGGGGCACCTACGAGCAGTACTTC. Its translation: CASSLGTGGTYEQYF.